This T cell receptor beta chain was sequenced during a study of T cell repertoires in cytomegalovirus infection. Study information: A matching HLA type, together with CMV infection, was signaled by public TCR beta signatures.

TCRdb analysed the reads with MiXCR anew, one entry per CDR3 protein. Among 900,000 to 950,000 distinct CDR3 sequences listed, roughly a third were seen once. General study findings and limits: HLA-C-restricted CMV-specific TCR beta clonotypes were dominant in the ex vivo response.

In germline, CDR1 is DFQATT, CDR2 SNEGSKA (reference sequence). V lost 0 bases and J lost 3; bases outside the gene matches: 5. The CDR3 totals 16 residues. This clonotype was seen more than once but under ten times. Its antigen is undetermined. The receptor comes from a human donor in good health (CMV status not recorded). Some clones in this sample may be carry-over from other donors' samples. This specimen was cultured CD8+ T cells from PBMCs, taken from culture after CMV antigen stimulation. V usage is TRBV20-1 and J usage is TRBJ1-5; 10 bases map to TRBD1. This chain's CDR3 is CSARDRTGGNNQPQHF. The CDR3, as DNA: TGCAGTGCTAGAGATCGGACAGGGGGAAACAATCAGCCCCAGCATTTT.